Following are 7 T cell receptor beta chains from one sample sequenced in a study of response to subunit inactivated influenza vaccine. A single record per CDR3 protein comes from TCRdb applying MiXCR to the RT-PCR reads. The table includes 630,000 or so distinct CDR3 sequences, less than 20% detected once. Source: PBMCs from blood, taken roughly 12 days after vaccination. The receptors were sampled from a man aged 50 to 59 who received an inactivated influenza vaccine.

This clonotype has a handful of counts. The chain carries TRBV12-3 or TRBV12-4 and TRBJ2-5, with 8 bases that match TRBD2. V dropped 3 bases and J dropped 7; count of bases not matched to a gene: 16. This CDR3 has 17 amino acids. CDR3 loop: CASSFSGLAGGRWTQYF. The CDR3 DNA sequence: TGTGCCAGCAGTTTCTCTGGACTAGCTGGGGGAAGGTGGACCCAGTACTTC.

This clonotype was counted a few times. The chain employs TRBV29-1 and TRBJ2-7; 9 nucleotides match TRBD1. The V segment lost 6 bases and the J segment 3 bases; nucleotides outside the gene matches: 9. This CDR3 region has 14 residues. The germline CDR1 and CDR2 sequences are SQVTM and ANQGSEA. CDR3 nucleotides: TGCAGCGTAGCCGGGACAGGGCACGACTACGAGCAGTACTTC. As protein: CSVAGTGHDYEQYF.

This clonotype appeared a few times. This sequence joins TRBV18 and TRBJ2-5; D ambiguous. This CDR3 is built from 19 residues. V gave up 0 bases and J gave up 2 bases, with 22 bases separating them. Germline V CDR1 and CDR2: KGHSH, LQKENI. The CDR3 spells CASSPPNKPTALGQETQYF. The CDR3 nucleotides are TGTGCCAGCTCACCACCTAACAAACCAACAGCGCTGGGACAAGAGACCCAGTACTTC. Full variable domain (remainder filled in from reference TRBV18 and TRBJ2-5): NAGVMQNPRHLVRRRGQEARLRCSPMKGHSHVYWYRQLPEEGLKFMVYLQKENIIDESGMPKERFSAEFPKEGPSILRIQQVVRGDSAAYFCASSPPNKPTALGQETQYFGPGTRLLVL.

This clonotype was counted at least ten times. The chain combines TRBV9 with TRBJ2-1; D possibly matches TRBD1 or TRBD2 (5 bases each). CDR1 is SGDLS, CDR2 YYNGEE, per germline. The CDR3 runs 15 residues. Trimming cost V 4 bases and J 3 bases, with 14 bases left between them. For the CDR3, the DNA is TGTGCCAGCAGCCCATGGGGGAGTGACTACAATGAGCAGTTCTTC. It encodes CASSPWGSDYNEQFF.

This clonotype showed up many times. The V gene is TRBV6-2 or TRBV6-3, the J gene TRBJ2-7; no firm D call. The CDR3 runs 13 residues. Germline CDR1 reads MNHEY; CDR2 reads SVGEGT. Trimming took 4 bases from V and 0 from J, leaving 7 bases between them. The CDR3 sequence is CASSSRSSYEQYF. The CDR3 DNA reads as TGTGCCAGCAGTTCCAGGAGCTCCTACGAGCAGTACTTC.

This chain uses TRBV3-1 with TRBJ2-7, with TRBD1 as a possible D gene (5 bases). Germline V gene lookup returns CDR1 LGHDT and CDR2 YNNKEL (reference sequence). This CDR3 contains 12 residues. V was cut by 4 bases and J by 4 bases, with 8 bases left in between. Here the CDR3 reads CASSRTKYEQYF. CDR3 nucleotides: TGTGCCAGCAGCCGGACAAAATACGAGCAGTACTTC.

This chain connects TRBV4-3 to TRBJ2-5; D is unclear. CDR1 is LGHNA and CDR2 is YSLEER in the germline V gene. This CDR3 spans 15 amino acids. V shed 0 bases and J shed 2 bases, with 10 bases lying between them. The CDR3 DNA sequence: TGCGCCAGCAGCCAAGATCGCTCATTACAAGAGACCCAGTACTTC. Translating it yields CASSQDRSLQETQYF.